Listed below are T cell receptor beta chains from one sample, sequenced in a study of T cells in Graves' hyperthyroidism and ophthalmopathy. TCRdb passed the multiplex PCR reads through MiXCR, listing each CDR3 protein once. The sample yields nearly 110,000 distinct CDR3 sequences, approximately 15% seen once. The sample was blood. The receptor set was obtained from a woman between 45 and 60 years old with Graves' hyperthyroidism. Both conserved end residues are part of each CDR3. Each record gives: CDR3 length, V gene, D gene, clone size, J gene, CDR3 protein, CDR3 DNA. D genes are given only for firm matches. Expanded clones get a size class; other rows say once, few or many, or leave the size out.

len: 16
v_gene: TRBV6-1
d_gene: TRBD1
abundance: many
j_gene: TRBJ1-1
CDR3aa: CASSSPRDRMNTEAFF
CDR3nt: TGTGCCAGCAGTTCCCCCCGGGACAGGATGAACACTGAAGCTTTCTTT

len: 15
v_gene: TRBV5-1
d_gene: TRBD2
abundance: many
j_gene: TRBJ2-3
CDR3aa: CASGLEGGSTDTQYF
CDR3nt: TGCGCCAGCGGCCTAGAGGGAGGGAGCACAGATACGCAGTATTTT

len: 14
v_gene: TRBV29-1
d_gene: TRBD1
abundance: many
j_gene: TRBJ1-1
CDR3aa: CSVRRQGENTEAFF
CDR3nt: TGCAGCGTGCGAAGACAGGGGGAGAACACTGAAGCTTTCTTT

len: 15
v_gene: TRBV2
d_gene: -
abundance: many
j_gene: TRBJ1-6
CDR3aa: CASSDGQGYNSPLHF
CDR3nt: TGTGCCAGCAGTGACGGGCAGGGCTATAATTCACCCCTCCACTTT

len: 12
v_gene: TRBV11-2
d_gene: -
abundance: few
j_gene: TRBJ1-1
CDR3aa: CASSLGPFEAFF
CDR3nt: TGTGCCAGCAGCTTAGGCCCTTTTGAAGCTTTCTTT

len: 20
v_gene: TRBV3-1
d_gene: TRBD2
abundance: many
j_gene: TRBJ2-3
CDR3aa: CASSQDETSVRLGFQDTQYF
CDR3nt: TGTGCCAGCAGCCAAGACGAGACTAGCGTTCGACTGGGCTTCCAAGATACGCAGTATTTT

len: 15
v_gene: TRBV7-9
d_gene: -
abundance: many
j_gene: TRBJ1-1
CDR3aa: CASSLASVGFTEAFF
CDR3nt: TGTGCCAGCAGCTTAGCGTCAGTGGGGTTCACTGAAGCTTTCTTT

len: 14
v_gene: TRBV12-3/TRBV12-4
d_gene: -
abundance: many
j_gene: TRBJ1-2
CDR3aa: CASNSNSRRSGYTF
CDR3nt: TGTGCCAGCAACTCCAATTCGAGAAGAAGTGGCTACACCTTC

len: 17
v_gene: TRBV6-5
d_gene: -
abundance: many
j_gene: TRBJ1-3
CDR3aa: CASSYSPGVYSGNTIYF
CDR3nt: TGTGCCAGCAGTTACTCACCCGGGGTCTACTCTGGAAACACCATATATTTT

len: 13
v_gene: TRBV27
d_gene: -
abundance: many
j_gene: TRBJ2-7
CDR3aa: CASSLREGDEQYF
CDR3nt: TGTGCCAGCAGTTTAAGGGAAGGGGACGAGCAGTACTTC

len: 15
v_gene: TRBV28
d_gene: TRBD2
abundance: many
j_gene: TRBJ2-5
CDR3aa: CASRPVAGVGETQYF
CDR3nt: TGTGCCAGCAGGCCGGTAGCGGGAGTGGGGGAGACCCAGTACTTC

len: 17
v_gene: TRBV3-1
d_gene: -
abundance: many
j_gene: TRBJ2-6
CDR3aa: CASSQSGRVSGANVLTF
CDR3nt: TGTGCCAGCAGCCAATCCGGTCGGGTTTCTGGGGCCAACGTCCTGACTTTC

len: 15
v_gene: TRBV3-1
d_gene: -
abundance: few
j_gene: TRBJ2-3
CDR3aa: CASSPRRGARDTQYF
CDR3nt: TGTGCCAGCAGCCCCCGTAGAGGGGCTAGAGATACGCAGTATTTT

len: 13
v_gene: TRBV14
d_gene: -
abundance: many
j_gene: TRBJ2-7
CDR3aa: CASMDRGSYEQYF
CDR3nt: TGTGCCAGCATGGACAGAGGCTCCTACGAGCAGTACTTC

len: 12
v_gene: TRBV28
d_gene: -
abundance: -
j_gene: TRBJ1-2
CDR3aa: CASSQGLLGYTF
CDR3nt: TGTGCCAGCAGTCAGGGACTTTTGGGCTACACCTTC

len: 15
v_gene: TRBV6-5
d_gene: -
abundance: many
j_gene: TRBJ2-1
CDR3aa: CASSYSAGLGNEQFF
CDR3nt: TGTGCCAGCAGTTACTCGGCTGGGCTTGGGAATGAGCAGTTCTTC

len: 15
v_gene: TRBV18
d_gene: -
abundance: few
j_gene: TRBJ2-2
CDR3aa: CASSPPPGETGELFF
CDR3nt: TGTGCCAGCTCACCACCCCCAGGGGAGACCGGGGAGCTGTTTTTT

len: 22
v_gene: TRBV9
d_gene: TRBD2
abundance: many
j_gene: TRBJ2-2
CDR3aa: CASSDPSITSGSPTAGTGELFF
CDR3nt: TGTGCCAGCAGCGACCCCTCAATTACTAGCGGGAGCCCGACGGCGGGCACCGGGGAGCTGTTTTTT

len: 16
v_gene: TRBV6-1
d_gene: -
abundance: many
j_gene: TRBJ2-6
CDR3aa: CASSLEHRSGANVLTF
CDR3nt: TGTGCCAGCAGTCTAGAGCACCGTTCTGGGGCCAACGTCCTGACTTTC

len: 16
v_gene: TRBV12-3/TRBV12-4
d_gene: TRBD2
abundance: many
j_gene: TRBJ2-3
CDR3aa: CASSPRGAGGADTQYF
CDR3nt: TGTGCCAGCAGTCCCCGCGGGGCGGGAGGCGCAGATACGCAGTATTTT

len: 16
v_gene: TRBV6-1
d_gene: -
abundance: many
j_gene: TRBJ2-1
CDR3aa: CASSPDLFTTYNEQFF
CDR3nt: TGTGCCAGCAGCCCCGACCTCTTTACAACCTACAATGAGCAGTTCTTC

len: 13
v_gene: TRBV30
d_gene: -
abundance: many
j_gene: TRBJ1-2
CDR3aa: CAWSSERSIGYTF
CDR3nt: TGTGCCTGGAGCTCAGAAAGATCGATCGGCTACACCTTC

len: 14
v_gene: TRBV19
d_gene: -
abundance: many
j_gene: TRBJ2-6
CDR3aa: CASSHLPVANVLTF
CDR3nt: TGTGCCAGTAGTCACCTTCCGGTGGCCAACGTCCTGACTTTC

len: 15
v_gene: TRBV6-6
d_gene: -
abundance: many
j_gene: TRBJ2-2
CDR3aa: CASSYSGWNTGELFF
CDR3nt: TGTGCCAGCAGTTACTCAGGCTGGAACACCGGGGAGCTGTTTTTT

len: 13
v_gene: TRBV19
d_gene: -
abundance: many
j_gene: TRBJ2-1
CDR3aa: CASSQGYYNEQFF
CDR3nt: TGTGCCAGTAGTCAGGGGTACTACAATGAGCAGTTCTTC

len: 15
v_gene: TRBV5-4
d_gene: TRBD1
abundance: many
j_gene: TRBJ1-4
CDR3aa: CASSFGQGTNEKLFF
CDR3nt: TGTGCCAGCAGCTTCGGACAGGGGACTAATGAAAAACTGTTTTTT

len: 15
v_gene: TRBV5-1
d_gene: -
abundance: many
j_gene: TRBJ1-1
CDR3aa: CASSLGSRGYPEAFF
CDR3nt: TGCGCCAGCAGCTTGGGGTCGCGGGGATACCCTGAAGCTTTCTTT

len: 13
v_gene: TRBV18
d_gene: -
abundance: many
j_gene: TRBJ1-6
CDR3aa: CASSPSSGSPLHF
CDR3nt: TGTGCCAGCTCACCTTCCAGCGGGTCACCCCTCCACTTT

len: 15
v_gene: TRBV18
d_gene: -
abundance: many
j_gene: TRBJ1-4
CDR3aa: CASSPYSNLNEKLFF
CDR3nt: TGTGCCAGCTCACCTTACAGCAACCTCAATGAAAAACTGTTTTTT

len: 14
v_gene: TRBV28
d_gene: TRBD1
abundance: many
j_gene: TRBJ2-7
CDR3aa: CASSFRDRAYEQYF
CDR3nt: TGTGCCAGCAGTTTCCGGGACAGGGCCTACGAGCAGTACTTC

len: 14
v_gene: TRBV7-2
d_gene: -
abundance: many
j_gene: TRBJ2-7
CDR3aa: CASSFGTGNYEQYF
CDR3nt: TGTGCCAGCAGCTTCGGGACTGGGAACTACGAGCAGTACTTC

len: 12
v_gene: TRBV7-9
d_gene: -
abundance: many
j_gene: TRBJ1-1
CDR3aa: CASSFMNTEAFF
CDR3nt: TGTGCCAGCAGCTTCATGAACACTGAAGCTTTCTTT

len: 16
v_gene: TRBV11-2
d_gene: TRBD1
abundance: once
j_gene: TRBJ1-4
CDR3aa: CASSLSQGQGAERLFF
CDR3nt: TGTGCCAGCAGCTTATCGCAGGGGCAGGGGGCTGAAAGACTGTTTTTT

len: 16
v_gene: TRBV28
d_gene: TRBD1
abundance: many
j_gene: TRBJ2-7
CDR3aa: CASSEYPTGEAYEQYF
CDR3nt: TGTGCCAGCAGTGAATACCCCACAGGGGAAGCCTACGAGCAGTACTTC

len: 16
v_gene: TRBV18
d_gene: TRBD2
abundance: many
j_gene: TRBJ2-1
CDR3aa: CASSGGSGSSYNEQFF
CDR3nt: TGTGCCAGCTCAGGGGGTAGCGGGAGCTCCTACAATGAGCAGTTCTTC

len: 18
v_gene: TRBV4-1
d_gene: TRBD2
abundance: few
j_gene: TRBJ2-3
CDR3aa: CVSSQRREGPRSADTQYF
CDR3nt: TGCGTCAGCAGCCAAAGGCGGGAGGGCCCCCGGAGCGCAGATACGCAGTATTTT

len: 14
v_gene: TRBV12-3/TRBV12-4
d_gene: -
abundance: -
j_gene: TRBJ1-4
CDR3aa: CASSFRPGNEKLFF
CDR3nt: TGTGCCAGCAGTTTTCGTCCGGGTAATGAAAAACTGTTTTTT

len: 14
v_gene: TRBV18
d_gene: -
abundance: many
j_gene: TRBJ2-7
CDR3aa: CASSPGTTSYEQYF
CDR3nt: TGTGCCAGCTCACCAGGCACGACCAGCTACGAGCAGTACTTC

len: 12
v_gene: TRBV18
d_gene: TRBD1
abundance: -
j_gene: TRBJ2-1
CDR3aa: CASSETGNEQFF
CDR3nt: TGTGCCAGCTCCGAGACAGGGAATGAGCAGTTCTTC

len: 12
v_gene: TRBV20-1
d_gene: -
abundance: -
j_gene: TRBJ2-3
CDR3aa: CSAPGTGDTQYF
CDR3nt: TGCAGTGCCCCCGGGACCGGGGATACGCAGTATTTT

len: 15
v_gene: TRBV2
d_gene: -
abundance: many
j_gene: TRBJ2-1
CDR3aa: CASRPRRGSYNEQFF
CDR3nt: TGTGCCAGCAGGCCTCGCAGGGGCTCCTACAATGAGCAGTTCTTC

len: 11
v_gene: TRBV30
d_gene: -
abundance: many
j_gene: TRBJ1-3
CDR3aa: CAWDTPNTIYF
CDR3nt: TGTGCCTGGGACACCCCAAACACCATATATTTT

len: 16
v_gene: TRBV18
d_gene: -
abundance: many
j_gene: TRBJ1-4
CDR3aa: CASSPLAGGRGEKLFF
CDR3nt: TGTGCCAGCTCACCCCTAGCGGGGGGCCGCGGTGAAAAACTGTTTTTT

len: 15
v_gene: TRBV5-1
d_gene: TRBD1
abundance: many
j_gene: TRBJ1-6
CDR3aa: CASSWGTGENSPLHF
CDR3nt: TGCGCCAGCAGCTGGGGGACAGGGGAAAATTCACCCCTCCACTTT

len: 14
v_gene: TRBV20-1
d_gene: -
abundance: many
j_gene: TRBJ2-5
CDR3aa: CSATDFVDQETQYF
CDR3nt: TGCAGTGCGACGGACTTCGTAGACCAAGAGACCCAGTACTTC

len: 16
v_gene: TRBV5-1
d_gene: -
abundance: few
j_gene: TRBJ1-1
CDR3aa: CASSLGRIRMNTEAFF
CDR3nt: TGCGCCAGCAGCTTGGGACGCATACGAATGAACACTGAAGCTTTCTTT

len: 14
v_gene: TRBV2
d_gene: -
abundance: many
j_gene: TRBJ1-2
CDR3aa: CASSDRVSNYGYTF
CDR3nt: TGTGCCAGCAGTGATCGGGTTTCTAACTATGGCTACACCTTC

len: 15
v_gene: TRBV5-5
d_gene: -
abundance: many
j_gene: TRBJ1-4
CDR3aa: CASSLVVGSNEKLFF
CDR3nt: TGTGCCAGCAGCTTGGTGGTTGGATCTAATGAAAAACTGTTTTTT

len: 16
v_gene: TRBV11-1
d_gene: TRBD2
abundance: few
j_gene: TRBJ2-3
CDR3aa: CASSSLAGGLTDTQYF
CDR3nt: TGTGCCAGCAGCTCCCTAGCGGGAGGGCTCACAGATACGCAGTATTTT